Listed below are T cell receptor beta chains from one sample, sequenced in a study of blood T cell repertoires in COVID-19. The table came from immunoSEQ multiplex PCR; TCRdb's copy has only in-frame clones and leaves some out. In the table there are around 43,000 clones, over 75% of which are singletons. The source material was peripheral blood. These receptors all stem from a human donor in a cohort sampled during active COVID-19. Both conserved end residues are part of each CDR3. A D gene is named only where the DNA matches it firmly. Size is omitted from some rows. Given values are once, few, many or a class for expanded clones.

CDR3aa | CDR3nt | d_gene | v_gene | abundance | j_gene | len
CASSRDRTDTQYF | TGTGCCAGCTCAAGGGACAGGACAGATACGCAGTATTTT | TRBD1 | TRBV11-3 | . | TRBJ2-3 | 13
CASSIARVTGELFF | TGTGCCAGTAGTATAGCGCGGGTCACCGGGGAGCTGTTTTTT | . | TRBV19 | . | TRBJ2-2 | 14
CASSLWGQGAGGYTF | TGTGCCAGCAGTTTATGGGGACAGGGGGCAGGTGGCTACACCTTC | TRBD1 | TRBV28 | . | TRBJ1-2 | 15
CASSLFSYTEAFF | TGTGCCAGCAGCCTTTTCTCCTACACTGAAGCTTTCTTT | . | TRBV7-3 | few | TRBJ1-1 | 13
CASSLGRSGLMNTEAFF | TGTGCCAGCAGCTTAGGTCGGTCAGGGCTTATGAACACTGAAGCTTTCTTT | . | TRBV7-9 | . | TRBJ1-1 | 17
CASSIGTITSYNEQFF | TGTGCCAGCAGCATTGGGACAATTACCTCCTACAATGAGCAGTTCTTC | . | TRBV7-2 | . | TRBJ2-1 | 16
CASSVGGDYGYTF | TGTGCCAGCAGCGTAGGGGGGGACTATGGCTACACCTTC | . | TRBV9 | few | TRBJ1-2 | 13
CASRLSAGAGNEQFF | TGTGCCAGCCGGCTCTCGGCGGGAGCGGGAAATGAGCAGTTCTTC | TRBD2 | TRBV7-2 | . | TRBJ2-1 | 15
CASSLGGGLNTGELFF | TGTGCCAGCAGCTTAGGAGGGGGTCTGAACACCGGGGAGCTGTTTTTT | . | TRBV11-2 | . | TRBJ2-2 | 16
CASSYSPGLADTGELFF | TGTGCCAGCAGTTACTCTCCGGGACTAGCGGACACCGGGGAGCTGTTTTTT | TRBD2 | TRBV6-2/TRBV6-3 | . | TRBJ2-2 | 17
CASSPPGGDRTGELFF | TGTGCCAGCTCACCACCGGGAGGGGACCGCACCGGGGAGCTGTTTTTT | TRBD2 | TRBV18 | . | TRBJ2-2 | 16
CASSSFGQDGTGELFF | TGTGCCAGCAGCTCCTTCGGACAGGACGGCACCGGGGAGCTGTTTTTT | TRBD1 | TRBV9 | . | TRBJ2-2 | 16
CASSPGTGMYNEQFF | TGTGCCAGCTCACCGGGGACAGGGATGTACAATGAGCAGTTCTTC | TRBD1 | TRBV18 | . | TRBJ2-1 | 15
CASSMGRDRAYEQYF | TGTGCCAGTAGTATGGGCCGGGACAGGGCCTACGAGCAGTACTTC | TRBD1 | TRBV19 | . | TRBJ2-7 | 15
CASSLTATGGYGYTF | TGTGCCAGCAGTCTTACTGCGACAGGGGGCTATGGCTACACCTTC | TRBD1 | TRBV28 | . | TRBJ1-2 | 15
CASSLPGLAGMDF | TGTGCCAGCAGTTTACCGGGACTAGCGGGAATGGATTTT | TRBD2 | TRBV12-3/TRBV12-4 | . | TRBJ2-3 | 13
CASTIGRLSNTQYF | TGTGCCAGCACGATTGGCAGACTTTCAAATACGCAGTATTTT | . | TRBV2 | . | TRBJ2-3 | 14
CAISLLGLGTDTQYF | TGTGCCATCAGCCTACTCGGACTGGGCACGGATACGCAGTATTTT | . | TRBV10-3 | . | TRBJ2-3 | 15